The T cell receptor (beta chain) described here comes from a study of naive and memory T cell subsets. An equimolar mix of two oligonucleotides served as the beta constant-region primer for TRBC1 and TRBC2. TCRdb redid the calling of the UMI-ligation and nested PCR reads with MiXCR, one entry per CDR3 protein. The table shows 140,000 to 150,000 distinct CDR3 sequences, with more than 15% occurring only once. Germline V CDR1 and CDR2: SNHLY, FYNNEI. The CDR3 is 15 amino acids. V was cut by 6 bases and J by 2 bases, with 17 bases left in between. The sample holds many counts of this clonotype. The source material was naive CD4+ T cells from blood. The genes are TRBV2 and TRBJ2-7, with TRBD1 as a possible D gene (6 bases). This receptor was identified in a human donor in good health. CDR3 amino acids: CASRFLQGSTYEQYF. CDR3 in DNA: TGTGCCAGCAGGTTTCTACAGGGATCAACCTACGAGCAGTACTTC.